This is a list of T cell receptor beta chains from one sample in a study of blood T cell repertoires in COVID-19. Repertoires were generated with immunoSEQ multiplex PCR, while TCRdb's copy carries only in-frame clones and drops some. Of fewer than 350,000 clones in the sample, about 90% were seen once. The specimen was PBMCs or T cells enriched from blood (not recorded which). The source of these receptors is a woman aged 18-29 years with acute COVID-19. Both conserved end residues are part of each CDR3. D genes are given only for firm matches. The listing skips clone size in some rows; elsewhere it reads once, few, many or a size class.

. | TRBJ2-1 | TRBV13 | . | CASSLSGNEQFF | TGTGCCAGCAGCTTATCGGGGAATGAGCAGTTCTTC
TRBD2 | TRBJ2-7 | TRBV28 | . | CASSPLAGGHEQYF | TGTGCCAGCAGCCCTCTAGCGGGAGGCCACGAGCAGTACTTC
. | TRBJ2-1 | TRBV27 | . | CASTSRGLIGNEQFF | TGTGCCAGCACCTCCCGAGGACTAATAGGAAATGAGCAGTTCTTC
TRBD2 | TRBJ2-5 | TRBV7-2 | once | CASSLAGAGETQYF | TGTGCCAGCAGTCTAGCGGGAGCTGGTGAGACCCAGTACTTC
TRBD2 | TRBJ2-7 | TRBV3-1/TRBV3-2 | . | CASSRSGTSYEQYF | TGTGCCAGCTCTCGAAGCGGGACCTCCTACGAGCAGTACTTC
. | TRBJ1-1 | TRBV11-2 | . | CASSLTGLTEAFF | TGTGCCAGCAGCCTCACAGGGTTGACTGAAGCTTTCTTT
. | TRBJ2-7 | TRBV7-9 | . | CASSPSGGTYEQYF | TGTGCCAGCAGCCCTTCCGGGGGAACCTACGAGCAGTACTTC
TRBD2 | TRBJ2-2 | TRBV5-1 | . | CASSFPLAGGLTNTGELFF | TGCGCCAGCAGCTTCCCCCTAGCGGGAGGGCTTACGAACACCGGGGAGCTGTTTTTT
TRBD1 | TRBJ2-7 | TRBV30 | . | CAWSTGDSYEQYF | TGTGCCTGGTCCACAGGGGACTCCTACGAGCAGTACTTC
. | TRBJ2-4 | TRBV10-1 | . | CASSESKSHPRENIQYF | TGCGCCAGCAGTGAGTCGAAATCCCACCCTCGGGAGAACATTCAGTACTTC
TRBD2 | TRBJ2-3 | TRBV7-9 | . | CASSRYSGRRTDTQYF | TGTGCCAGCAGCCGTTATAGCGGGAGACGGACAGATACGCAGTATTTT
. | TRBJ1-1 | TRBV11-2 | . | CASSARVQNTEAFF | TGTGCCAGCAGCGCCCGGGTACAGAACACTGAAGCTTTCTTT
. | TRBJ1-2 | TRBV27 | . | CASSPRQAVDYGYTF | TGTGCCAGCAGTCCCCGACAGGCTGTGGACTATGGCTACACCTTC
. | TRBJ2-7 | TRBV3-1/TRBV3-2 | . | CASSLTYSYEQYF | TGTGCCAGCAGCCTTACTTACTCCTACGAGCAGTACTTC
. | TRBJ1-2 | TRBV5-6 | . | CASKKDTGYYGYTF | TGTGCCAGCAAGAAGGATACAGGGTACTATGGCTACACCTTC
TRBD2 | TRBJ2-7 | TRBV10-3 | . | CAISGGGGYEQYF | TGTGCCATCAGTGGTGGCGGGGGCTACGAGCAGTACTTC
TRBD2 | TRBJ2-5 | TRBV29-1 | . | CSVGGRNQETQYF | TGCAGCGTTGGCGGGAGAAACCAAGAGACCCAGTACTTC
. | TRBJ1-2 | TRBV20-1 | . | CSAPAGRSNTF | TGCAGTGCTCCAGCGGGCAGGAGCAACACCTTC
. | TRBJ1-2 | TRBV2 | few | CASGQSPNYGYTF | TGTGCCAGTGGGCAATCCCCTAACTATGGCTACACCTTC
. | TRBJ2-6 | TRBV11-2 | . | CASSFPTESSGANVLTF | TGTGCCAGCAGCTTTCCGACGGAGAGCTCTGGGGCCAACGTCCTGACTTTC
. | TRBJ1-2 | TRBV12-3/TRBV12-4 | . | CASSFVELYGYTF | TGTGCCAGCAGTTTCGTCGAGCTCTATGGCTACACCTTC
. | TRBJ2-1 | TRBV28 | . | CASSFLGESSYNEQFF | TGTGCCAGCAGTTTCCTAGGAGAAAGCTCCTACAATGAGCAGTTCTTC
TRBD2 | TRBJ2-1 | TRBV5-4 | . | CASSVAPLTVGGDYNEQFF | TGTGCCAGCAGCGTCGCCCCTCTCACCGTTGGGGGGGACTACAATGAGCAGTTCTTC
TRBD2 | TRBJ2-1 | TRBV14 | . | CASSQEGSGMQFF | TGTGCCAGCAGCCAAGAAGGGAGCGGGATGCAGTTCTTC
TRBD2 | TRBJ2-2 | TRBV4-1 | once | CASSQDGTTPGELFF | TGCGCCAGCAGCCAAGACGGGACTACCCCCGGGGAGCTGTTTTTT
TRBD2 | TRBJ2-7 | TRBV7-9 | . | CASSPPREGYEQYF | TGTGCCAGCAGCCCCCCGCGGGAGGGCTACGAGCAGTACTTC
. | TRBJ1-6 | TRBV18 | . | CASSPSKENSPLHF | TGTGCCAGCTCACCAAGTAAGGAGAATTCACCCCTCCACTTT
. | TRBJ2-7 | TRBV5-1 | . | CASSPGLRLEQYF | TGCGCCAGCAGCCCGGGACTCCGGCTGGAGCAGTACTTC
TRBD1 | TRBJ1-2 | TRBV9 | . | CASSGGQGPGYTF | TGTGCCAGCAGCGGAGGACAGGGCCCCGGCTACACCTTC
. | TRBJ1-3 | TRBV9 | . | CASGTGFSGNTIYF | TGTGCCAGCGGAACAGGTTTCTCTGGAAACACCATATATTTT
. | TRBJ2-7 | TRBV3-1/TRBV3-2 | . | CASSQGGREYF | TGTGCCAGCAGCCAAGGTGGCAGGGAGTACTTC
. | TRBJ2-7 | TRBV4-3 | few | CASSRDTPYEQYF | TGCGCCAGCAGCCGGGACACCCCCTACGAGCAGTACTTC
. | TRBJ2-3 | TRBV7-9 | . | CASSLASSGTDTQYF | TGTGCCAGCAGCTTAGCGTCTAGCGGCACAGATACGCAGTATTTT
. | TRBJ2-1 | TRBV7-9 | . | CASSSFRLVGNEQFF | TGTGCCAGCAGCTCCTTCCGGCTAGTCGGCAATGAGCAGTTCTTC
TRBD2 | TRBJ2-1 | TRBV5-5 | . | CASSKVVAGGDEQFF | TGTGCCAGCAGTAAGGTGGTAGCGGGAGGGGATGAGCAGTTCTTC
. | TRBJ2-7 | TRBV28 | . | CASSEYRARLTYEQYF | TGTGCCAGCAGTGAATACAGGGCCCGCTTAACCTACGAGCAGTACTTC
TRBD2 | TRBJ2-3 | TRBV6-1 | . | CASSDFAGADTQYF | TGTGCCAGCAGTGATTTTGCGGGAGCAGATACGCAGTATTTT
. | TRBJ2-6 | TRBV5-1 | once | CASSTTSGANVLTF | TGCGCCAGCAGCACTACCTCTGGGGCCAACGTCCTGACTTTC
TRBD2 | TRBJ2-2 | TRBV6-2/TRBV6-3 | once | CASSPLAGGAGELFF | TGTGCCAGCAGCCCCCTCGCGGGAGGAGCCGGGGAGCTGTTTTTT
. | TRBJ2-3 | TRBV7-9 | . | CASSLAQTSASTDTQYF | TGTGCCAGCAGCTTAGCCCAAACAAGCGCTAGCACAGATACGCAGTATTTT
. | TRBJ2-7 | TRBV30 | . | CAWSSTGPNEQYF | TGTGCCTGGAGCAGTACAGGGCCAAACGAGCAGTACTTC
TRBD1 | TRBJ1-3 | TRBV7-8 | . | CASSRDSVAGNTIYF | TGTGCCAGCAGCCGGGACAGTGTTGCTGGAAACACCATATATTTT
TRBD1 | TRBJ1-1 | TRBV6-5 | . | CASSPRTGSAFF | TGTGCCAGCAGTCCTAGGACAGGGTCAGCTTTCTTT